The 6 T cell receptor beta chains below were found in one sample sequenced in a study of long-term antiretroviral therapy in people with HIV. They ran version v3.0 of the immunoSEQ assay at survey level. Assay: immunoSEQ multiplex PCR; the TCRdb copy retains only in-frame clones and omits some. The sample includes some 40,000 clones, roughly nine tenths of them seen just once. Specimen: unsorted PBMCs, collected 1.2 years after starting antiretroviral therapy. The receptors originated from a woman between 45 and 65 years old with HIV.

This clone was seen once. This chain connects TRBV29-1 to TRBJ1-1; D is ambiguous. Trimming left V 3 bases short and J 6 bases short, with 14 bases between. This CDR3 has 13 residues. Germline V gene data show CDR1 as SQVTM and CDR2 as ANQGSEA. Here the CDR3 reads CSVDGNRDAEAFF. CDR3 bases: TGCAGCGTTGACGGCAACAGAGACGCTGAAGCTTTCTTT. Supplemented by reference TRBV29-1 and TRBJ1-1, the full variable domain reads SAVISQKPSRDICQRGTSLTIQCQVDSQVTMMFWYRQQPGQSLTLIATANQGSEATYESGFVIDKFPISRPNLTFSTLTVSNMSPEDSSIYLCSVDGNRDAEAFFGQGTRLTVV.

The chain uses TRBV6-6 and TRBJ2-7; tentative D call: TRBD2 (6 bases). Germline-derived CDR1 and CDR2 are MNHNY and SVGAGI (reference sequence). The CDR3 is 14 residues long. The germline V and J ends were trimmed by 2 bases and 6 bases, with 14 bases remaining between them. CDR3 sequence: CASSYPGVGAEQYF. DNA of the CDR3: TGTGCCAGCAGTTACCCGGGGGTCGGGGCCGAGCAGTACTTC.

V usage is TRBV6-5 and J usage is TRBJ1-1; no clear D. Trimming cost V 6 bases and J 1 base, with 3 bases left between them. Germline loops: CDR1 MNHEY, CDR2 SVGAGI. This CDR3 contains 11 residues. In DNA, the CDR3 is TGTGCCAGCAGACAGAACACTGAAGCTTTCTTT. It specifies CASRQNTEAFF.

V and J are TRBV4-2 and TRBJ1-2, with D possibly TRBD1 on 6 matching bases. Trimming pared 0 bases from V and 8 bases from J, leaving 16 bases between. The CDR3 sequence is 15 residues long. From germline, CDR1 is LGHNA and CDR2 YNFKEQ. In DNA, the CDR3 is TGTGCCAGCAGCCAAGAGGTGGCAGGGGTGGTCGGCTACACCTTC. It translates to CASSQEVAGVVGYTF.

A few counts support this clone. The chain recombines TRBV30 with TRBJ1-6; D unclear. This CDR3 has 16 amino acids. CDR1 is GTSNPN and CDR2 is SVGIG in the germline V gene (reference sequence). The V end was cut by 0 bases, the J end by 0 bases, with 9 bases between. CDR3 sequence (DNA): TGTGCCTGGAGTGTTAGCGGAAGCTCCTATAATTCACCCCTCCACTTT. As protein: CAWSVSGSSYNSPLHF.

The chain uses TRBV19 and TRBJ1-1, with a tentative D call TRBD1 (6 bases). The length of the CDR3 is 13 residues. V lost 10 bases, J lost 4 bases, and 16 bases lay in between. CDR1 and CDR2 from the germline V gene are LNHDA and SQIVND (reference sequence). The CDR3 sequence: CATRLRGITEAFF. The CDR3, as DNA: TGTGCCACCCGACTCAGGGGCATCACTGAAGCTTTCTTT.